The sequence of this TCR beta chain was determined in a study of cytomegalovirus exposure and HLA in healthy donors. The primer mix had 60 Vbeta and 13 Jbeta primers. Profiling relied on immunoSEQ multiplex PCR, and the TCRdb table lists in-frame clones only, not all of them. This table holds 100,000 to 150,000 clones, roughly four fifths found once. Germline V gene data show CDR1 as SGHKS and CDR2 as YYEKEE (reference sequence). This CDR3 spans 18 amino acids. V gave up 3 bases and J gave up 9 bases, with 25 bases separating them. This clonotype was obtained from a male donor in good health and CMV-seronegative. The sequencing input was PBMCs. The V call is TRBV5-5, the J call TRBJ1-6; D remains unclear. CDR3 sequence: CASSSLGGQVRRGSPLHF. The CDR3, as DNA: TGTGCCAGCAGCTCCCTTGGTGGGCAGGTACGACGGGGTTCACCCCTCCACTTT.